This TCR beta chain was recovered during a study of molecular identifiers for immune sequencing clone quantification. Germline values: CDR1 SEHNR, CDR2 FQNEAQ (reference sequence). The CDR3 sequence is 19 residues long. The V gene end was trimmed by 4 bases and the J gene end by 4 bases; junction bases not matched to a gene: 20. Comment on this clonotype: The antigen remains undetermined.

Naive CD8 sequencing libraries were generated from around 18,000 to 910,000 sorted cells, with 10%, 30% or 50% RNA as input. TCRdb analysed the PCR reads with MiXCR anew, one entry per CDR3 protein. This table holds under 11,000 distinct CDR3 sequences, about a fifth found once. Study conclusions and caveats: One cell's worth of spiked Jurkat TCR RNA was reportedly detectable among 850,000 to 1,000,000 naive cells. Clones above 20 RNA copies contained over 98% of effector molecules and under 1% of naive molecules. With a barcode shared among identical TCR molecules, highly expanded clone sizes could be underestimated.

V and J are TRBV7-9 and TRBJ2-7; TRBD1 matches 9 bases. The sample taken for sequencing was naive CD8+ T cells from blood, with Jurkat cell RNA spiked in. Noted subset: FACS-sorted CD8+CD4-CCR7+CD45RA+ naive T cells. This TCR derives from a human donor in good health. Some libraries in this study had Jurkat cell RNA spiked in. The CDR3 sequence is CASSSLPGQGLSIPYEQYF. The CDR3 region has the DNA TGTGCCAGCAGCTCTCTCCCGGGACAGGGACTCTCGATACCTTACGAGCAGTACTTC.